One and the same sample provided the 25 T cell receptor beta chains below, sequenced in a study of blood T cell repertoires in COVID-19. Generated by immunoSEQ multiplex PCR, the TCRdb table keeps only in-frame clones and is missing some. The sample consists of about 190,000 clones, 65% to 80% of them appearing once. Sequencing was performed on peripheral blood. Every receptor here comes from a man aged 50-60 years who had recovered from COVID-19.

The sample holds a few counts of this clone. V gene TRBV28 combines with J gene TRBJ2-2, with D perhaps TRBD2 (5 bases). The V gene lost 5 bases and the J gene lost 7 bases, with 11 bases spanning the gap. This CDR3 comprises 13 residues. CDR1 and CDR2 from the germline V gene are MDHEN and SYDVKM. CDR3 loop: CASSTGIYGELFF. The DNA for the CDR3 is TGTGCCAGCAGTACGGGGATTTACGGGGAGCTGTTTTTT.

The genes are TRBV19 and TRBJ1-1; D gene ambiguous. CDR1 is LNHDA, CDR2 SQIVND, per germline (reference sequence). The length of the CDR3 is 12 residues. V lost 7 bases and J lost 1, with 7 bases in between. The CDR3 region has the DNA TGTGCCAGTATAAGCGAGAACACTGAAGCTTTCTTT. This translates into CASISENTEAFF.

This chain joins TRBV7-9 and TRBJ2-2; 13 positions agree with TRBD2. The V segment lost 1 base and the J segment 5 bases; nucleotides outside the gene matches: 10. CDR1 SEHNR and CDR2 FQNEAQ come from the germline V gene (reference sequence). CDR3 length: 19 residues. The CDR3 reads CASSLVGLAGVGGTGELFF. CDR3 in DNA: TGTGCCAGCAGCTTAGTCGGACTAGCGGGAGTTGGTGGTACCGGGGAGCTGTTTTTT.

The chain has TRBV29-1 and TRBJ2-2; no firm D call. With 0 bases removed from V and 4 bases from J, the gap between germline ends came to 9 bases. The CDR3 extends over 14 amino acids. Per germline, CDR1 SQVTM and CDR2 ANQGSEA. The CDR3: CSVEDPVLTGELFF. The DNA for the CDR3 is TGCAGCGTTGAAGACCCAGTTCTCACCGGGGAGCTGTTTTTT.

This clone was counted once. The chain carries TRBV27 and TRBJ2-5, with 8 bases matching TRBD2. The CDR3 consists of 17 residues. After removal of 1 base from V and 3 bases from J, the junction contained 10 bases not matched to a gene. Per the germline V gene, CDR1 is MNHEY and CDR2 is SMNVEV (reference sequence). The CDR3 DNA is TGTGCCAGCAGTTTATTTTCGCCAGGAGCGGGAGAAGAGACCCAGTACTTC. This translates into CASSLFSPGAGEETQYF.

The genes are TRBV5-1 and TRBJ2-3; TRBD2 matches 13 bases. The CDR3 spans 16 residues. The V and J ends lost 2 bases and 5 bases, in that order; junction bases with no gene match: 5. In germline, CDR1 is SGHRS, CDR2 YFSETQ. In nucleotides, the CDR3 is TGCGCCAGCAGCTTATTACTAGCGGGAGGGAAAGATACGCAGTATTTT. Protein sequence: CASSLLLAGGKDTQYF. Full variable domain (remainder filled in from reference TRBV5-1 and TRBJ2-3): KAGVTQTPRYLIKTRGQQVTLSCSPISGHRSVSWYQQTPGQGLQFLFEYFSETQRNKGNFPGRFSGRQFSNSRSEMNVSTLELGDSALYLCASSLLLAGGKDTQYFGPGTRLTVL.

This CDR3 reads CASSPTGRSGVYEQYF. CDR3 coding DNA: TGTGCCAGCAGCCCCACCGGACGGAGCGGGGTTTACGAGCAGTACTTC. This chain links TRBV11-2 with TRBJ2-7, with 7 nucleotides matching TRBD2. The CDR3 covers 16 residues. V lost 5 bases and J lost 4; bases outside the gene matches: 14. The germline V gene has CDR1 SGHAT and CDR2 FQNNGV.

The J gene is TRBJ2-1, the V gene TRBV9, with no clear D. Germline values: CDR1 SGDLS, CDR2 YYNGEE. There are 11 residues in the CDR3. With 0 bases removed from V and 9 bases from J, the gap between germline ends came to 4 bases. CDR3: CASSVAIEQFF. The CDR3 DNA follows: TGTGCCAGCAGCGTAGCTATTGAGCAGTTCTTC.

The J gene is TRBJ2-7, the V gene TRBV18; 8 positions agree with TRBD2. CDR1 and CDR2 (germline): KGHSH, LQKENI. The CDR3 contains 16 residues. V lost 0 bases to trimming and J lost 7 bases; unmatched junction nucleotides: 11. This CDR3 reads CASSPPGSGSYGEQYF. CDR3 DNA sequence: TGTGCCAGCTCACCACCAGGCAGCGGGAGTTATGGGGAGCAGTACTTC.

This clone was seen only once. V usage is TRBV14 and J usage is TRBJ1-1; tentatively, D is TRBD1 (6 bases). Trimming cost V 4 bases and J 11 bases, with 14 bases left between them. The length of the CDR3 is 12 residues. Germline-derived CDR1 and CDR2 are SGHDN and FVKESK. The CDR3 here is CASSPQGRWAFF. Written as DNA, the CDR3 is TGTGCCAGCAGCCCGCAGGGGCGTTGGGCTTTCTTT. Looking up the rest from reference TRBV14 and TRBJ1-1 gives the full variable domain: EAGVTQFPSHSVIEKGQTVTLRCDPISGHDNLYWYRRVMGKEIKFLLHFVKESKQDESGMPNNRFLAERTGGTYSTLKVQPAELEDSGVYFCASSPQGRWAFFGQGTRLTVV.

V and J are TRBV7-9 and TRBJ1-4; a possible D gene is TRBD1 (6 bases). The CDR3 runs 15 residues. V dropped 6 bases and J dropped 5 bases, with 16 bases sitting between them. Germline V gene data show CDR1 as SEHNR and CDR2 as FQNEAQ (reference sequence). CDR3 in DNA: TGTGCCAGCAGTCAAACCGGGACATTCAATGAAAAACTGTTTTTT. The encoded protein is CASSQTGTFNEKLFF.

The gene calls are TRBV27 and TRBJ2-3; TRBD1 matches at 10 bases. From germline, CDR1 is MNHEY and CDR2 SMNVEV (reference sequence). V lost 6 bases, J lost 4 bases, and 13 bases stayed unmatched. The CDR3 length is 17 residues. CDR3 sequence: CASRKMTGTGDPDTQYF. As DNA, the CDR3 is TGTGCCAGCAGAAAGATGACCGGGACAGGGGACCCAGATACGCAGTATTTT.

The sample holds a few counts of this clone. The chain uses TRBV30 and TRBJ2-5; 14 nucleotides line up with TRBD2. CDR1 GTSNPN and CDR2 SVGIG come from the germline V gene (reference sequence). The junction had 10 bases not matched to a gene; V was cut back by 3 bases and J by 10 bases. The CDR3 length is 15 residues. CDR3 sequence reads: CAWRGTSGGSRFQYF. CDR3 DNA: TGTGCCTGGAGGGGGACTAGCGGGGGATCCAGATTCCAGTACTTC. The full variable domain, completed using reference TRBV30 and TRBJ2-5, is SQTIHQWPATLVQPVGSPLSLECTVEGTSNPNLYWYRQAAGRGLQLLFYSVGIGQISSEVPQNLSASRPQDRQFILSSKKLLLSDSGFYLCAWRGTSGGSRFQYFGPGTRLLVL.

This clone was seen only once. The CDR3 DNA reads as TGTGCCAGCAGCTCTAGTGGCTCACCCCTCCACTTT. Amino acid sequence: CASSSSGSPLHF. V gene TRBV6-6 combines with J gene TRBJ1-6; D gene ambiguous. Germline CDR1 and CDR2: MNHNY and SVGAGI (reference sequence). Trimming stripped 6 bases from V and 10 bases from J, with 10 bases between. CDR3 length equals 12 residues.

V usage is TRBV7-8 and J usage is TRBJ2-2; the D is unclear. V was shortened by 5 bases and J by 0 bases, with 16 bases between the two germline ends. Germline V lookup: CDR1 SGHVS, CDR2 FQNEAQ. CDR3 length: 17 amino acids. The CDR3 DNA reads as TGTGCCAGCAGCCCCAGAGTCAGGCGAGCGAACACCGGGGAGCTGTTTTTT. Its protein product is CASSPRVRRANTGELFF.

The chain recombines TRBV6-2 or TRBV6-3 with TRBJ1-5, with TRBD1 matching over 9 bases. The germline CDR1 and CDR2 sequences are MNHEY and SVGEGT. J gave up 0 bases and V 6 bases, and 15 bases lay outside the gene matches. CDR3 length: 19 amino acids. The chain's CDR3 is CASRPRDRVLMISNQPQHF. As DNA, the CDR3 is TGTGCCAGCAGGCCTCGGGACAGGGTTCTGATGATTAGCAATCAGCCCCAGCATTTT.

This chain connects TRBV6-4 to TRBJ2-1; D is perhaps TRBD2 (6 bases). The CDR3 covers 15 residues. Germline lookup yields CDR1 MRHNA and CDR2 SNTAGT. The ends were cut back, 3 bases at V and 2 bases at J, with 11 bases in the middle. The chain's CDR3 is CASSESEGPYNEQFF. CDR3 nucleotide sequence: TGTGCCAGCAGTGAATCGGAGGGCCCCTACAATGAGCAGTTCTTC.

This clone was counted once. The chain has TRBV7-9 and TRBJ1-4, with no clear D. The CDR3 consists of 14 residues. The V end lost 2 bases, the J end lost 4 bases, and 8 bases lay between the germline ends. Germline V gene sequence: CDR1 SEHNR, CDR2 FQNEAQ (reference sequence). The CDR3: CASSLLQHNEKLFF. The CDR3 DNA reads TGTGCCAGCAGCTTACTACAGCATAATGAAAAACTGTTTTTT. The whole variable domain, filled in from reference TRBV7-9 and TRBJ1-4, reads DTGVSQNPRHKITKRGQNVTFRCDPISEHNRLYWYRQTLGQGPEFLTYFQNEAQLEKSRLLSDRFSAERPKGSFSTLEIQRTEQGDSAMYLCASSLLQHNEKLFFGSGTQLSVL.

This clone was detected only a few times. The CDR3, as DNA: TGCGCCAGCAGCAGGGGGACCTCCTACGAGCAGTACTTC. Residues: CASSRGTSYEQYF. The rearrangement links TRBV10-2 to TRBJ2-7, with TRBD1 matching over 7 bases. Per germline, CDR1 WSHSY and CDR2 SAAADI. Trimming at V came to 6 bases and at J to 0 bases, leaving 2 bases not matched to a gene. The CDR3 extends over 13 amino acids.

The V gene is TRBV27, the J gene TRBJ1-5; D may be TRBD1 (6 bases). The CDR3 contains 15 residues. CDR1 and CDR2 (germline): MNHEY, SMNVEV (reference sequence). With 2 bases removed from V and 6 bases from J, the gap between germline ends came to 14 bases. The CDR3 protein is CASSLRSGVSQPQHF. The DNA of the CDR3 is TGTGCCAGCAGTTTAAGGTCAGGGGTGAGTCAGCCCCAGCATTTT.

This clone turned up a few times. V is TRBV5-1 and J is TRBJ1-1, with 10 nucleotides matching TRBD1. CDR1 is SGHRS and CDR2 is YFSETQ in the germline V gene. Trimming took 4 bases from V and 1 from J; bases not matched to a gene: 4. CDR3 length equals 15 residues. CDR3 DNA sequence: TGCGCCAGCAGCCCTCGACAGGGGGCGAACACTGAAGCTTTCTTT. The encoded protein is CASSPRQGANTEAFF.

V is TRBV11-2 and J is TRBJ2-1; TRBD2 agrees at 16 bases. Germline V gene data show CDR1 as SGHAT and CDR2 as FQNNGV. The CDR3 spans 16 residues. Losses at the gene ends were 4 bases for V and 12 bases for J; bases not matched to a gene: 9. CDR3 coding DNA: TGTGCCAGCAGCTGGCCCGGGACTAGCGGGAGGGCCGGGCAGTTCTTC. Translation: CASSWPGTSGRAGQFF.

The CDR3 is CAWRPGTGGSSVSEAFF. The CDR3 region has the DNA TGTGCCTGGAGACCCGGGACAGGGGGCTCGTCGGTATCTGAAGCTTTCTTT. This sequence joins TRBV30 and TRBJ1-1; 12 bases map to TRBD1. The germline V gene encodes CDR1 GTSNPN and CDR2 SVGIG (reference sequence). The V gene end was trimmed by 3 bases and the J gene end by 6 bases; junction bases not matched to a gene: 14. This CDR3 contains 17 residues.

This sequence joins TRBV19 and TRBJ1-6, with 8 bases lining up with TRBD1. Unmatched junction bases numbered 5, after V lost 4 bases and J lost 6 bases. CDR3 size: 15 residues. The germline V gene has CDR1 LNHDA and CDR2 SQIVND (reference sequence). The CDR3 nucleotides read TGTGCCAGTAGTACCCATGGACAGGGTAATTCACCCCTCCACTTT. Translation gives CASSTHGQGNSPLHF.

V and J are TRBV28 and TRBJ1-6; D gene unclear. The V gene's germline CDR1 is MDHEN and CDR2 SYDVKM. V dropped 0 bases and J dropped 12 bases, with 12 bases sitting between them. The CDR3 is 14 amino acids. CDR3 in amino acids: CASSLWQEGGPLHF. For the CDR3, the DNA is TGTGCCAGCAGTTTATGGCAGGAAGGAGGACCCCTCCACTTT.